This record concerns one T cell receptor (beta chain) sequence. The data stem from a study of cytomegalovirus exposure and HLA in healthy donors. The PCR was carried out with 60 Vbeta primers and 13 Jbeta primers. Profiled with immunoSEQ multiplex PCR; TCRdb holds only in-frame clones, not every one. This sample has some 150,000 clones, with 70% to 80% found just once. V was clipped by 6 bases and J by 1 base, with 14 bases between them. The CDR3 length is 15 residues. CDR1 and CDR2 from the germline V gene are MGHDK and SYGVNS. The sequenced sample consisted of PBMCs. The source is a man aged 18 to 29 in good health and CMV-seropositive. The V gene is TRBV25-1, the J gene TRBJ2-3; D ambiguous. CDR3 in amino acids: CASRALEQRTDTQYF. CDR3 nucleotide sequence: TGTGCCAGCAGAGCCTTAGAGCAACGCACAGATACGCAGTATTTT. The full variable domain, with the rest looked up from reference TRBV25-1 and TRBJ2-3, is EADIYQTPRYLVIGTGKKITLECSQTMGHDKMYWYQQDPGMELHLIHYSYGVNSTEKGDLSSESTVSRIRTEHFPLTLESARPSHTSQYLCASRALEQRTDTQYFGPGTRLTVL.